One sample yielded the 10 T cell receptor beta chains listed below, sequenced in a study of CD8 T cells in Susac syndrome. Random hexamers served to reverse transcribe about 0.5 to 1 ug RNA. TCRdb analysed the immunoSEQ multiplex PCR reads with MiXCR anew, one entry per CDR3 protein. The sample has some 130,000 distinct CDR3 sequences; approximately 94% are singletons. Specimen: CD4+ T cells from PBMCs. The receptors come from a human donor with multiple sclerosis.

The chain carries TRBV15 and TRBJ1-2, with 7 bases that match TRBD1. Unmatched junction bases numbered 12, after V lost 0 bases and J lost 8 bases. Germline assignment: CDR1 LNHNV and CDR2 YYDKDF (reference sequence). This CDR3 comprises 16 residues. The CDR3 sequence: CATSRDPATGMVGYTF. The CDR3 region has the DNA TGTGCCACCAGCAGAGATCCAGCGACAGGGATGGTAGGCTACACCTTC.

In nucleotides, the CDR3 is TGTGCCAGCAGCCTAACTGGGAATACGCAGTATTTT. It encodes CASSLTGNTQYF. The gene calls are TRBV7-9 and TRBJ2-3; D call uncertain. Germline-derived CDR1 and CDR2 are SEHNR and FQNEAQ (reference sequence). The CDR3 runs 12 residues. V was pared by 5 bases and J by 7 bases, with 10 bases between.

This clonotype has only one observation. The V gene is TRBV6-2 or TRBV6-3, the J gene TRBJ2-1; TRBD1 or TRBD2 may be the D gene (5 bases each). The CDR3 has 13 residues. CDR1 is MNHEY, CDR2 SVGEGT, per germline. Trimming left V 1 base short and J 9 bases short, with 10 bases between. The CDR3 here is CASSYWHGGEQFF. The CDR3 region has the DNA TGTGCCAGCAGTTACTGGCATGGGGGTGAGCAGTTCTTC.

The rearrangement joins TRBV15 to TRBJ2-2, with D uncertain. Germline V gives CDR1 LNHNV, CDR2 YYDKDF (reference sequence). Trimming shortened V by 0 bases and J by 0 bases, and 5 bases separated the two germline ends. This CDR3 is 15 amino acids long. Here the CDR3 DNA reads TGTGCCACCAGCAGAGACTTCGCGAACACCGGGGAGCTGTTTTTT. This gives the protein CATSRDFANTGELFF.

V usage is TRBV6-5 and J usage is TRBJ2-7; a possible D gene is TRBD1 (6 bases). V shed 6 bases and J shed 2 bases, with 17 bases lying between them. The length of the CDR3 is 15 residues. Germline CDR1 is MNHEY and CDR2 is SVGAGI. CDR3 residues: CASSRTAQPAYEQYF. Here the CDR3 DNA reads TGTGCCAGCAGCCGGACAGCCCAGCCCGCCTACGAGCAGTACTTC.

V usage is TRBV6-1 and J usage is TRBJ2-7, with D perhaps TRBD1 or TRBD2 (6 bases each). CDR1 is MNHNS and CDR2 is SASEGT in the germline V gene. Deletions cut 8 bases from V and 4 bases from J, with 24 bases between. The CDR3 is 16 residues long. CDR3 coding DNA: TGTGCCAGCTTCGACCCGGGGGCGGCGGGGAGGTACGAGCAGTACTTC. This encodes CASFDPGAAGRYEQYF.

The chain has TRBV30 and TRBJ1-5; 8 bases map to TRBD1. The V gene end was trimmed by 4 bases and the J gene end by 5 bases; junction bases not matched to a gene: 1. From germline, CDR1 is GTSNPN and CDR2 SVGIG (reference sequence). CDR3 length: 12 amino acids. Here the CDR3 DNA reads TGTGCCTGGAAGACAGGGGATCAGCCCCAGCATTTT. Translating it yields CAWKTGDQPQHF.

The chain recombines TRBV5-1 with TRBJ2-7; possible D gene TRBD1, 6 bases. V lost 2 bases to trimming and J lost 2 bases, with 14 bases between them. The length of the CDR3 is 15 residues. Germline loops: CDR1 SGHRS, CDR2 YFSETQ. Here the CDR3 DNA reads TGCGCCAGCAGCTTAGGGGGTCTAACCCCCTACGAGCAGTACTTC. As protein: CASSLGGLTPYEQYF. The full variable domain, in which reference TRBV5-1 and TRBJ2-7 provide the parts outside the CDR3, is KAGVTQTPRYLIKTRGQQVTLSCSPISGHRSVSWYQQTPGQGLQFLFEYFSETQRNKGNFPGRFSGRQFSNSRSEMNVSTLELGDSALYLCASSLGGLTPYEQYFGPGTRLTVT.

The V gene is TRBV6-6, the J gene TRBJ2-2, with D tentatively TRBD1 (5 bases). CDR3 length equals 15 residues. The ends were cut back, 4 bases at V and 1 base at J, with 10 bases in the middle. The germline CDR1 and CDR2 sequences are MNHNY and SVGAGI (reference sequence). CDR3 protein: CASSFSGLNTGELFF. CDR3 sequence (DNA): TGTGCCAGCAGTTTTTCAGGGTTGAACACCGGGGAGCTGTTTTTT.

This chain links TRBV20-1 with TRBJ2-7; D gene unclear. The CDR3 is 14 residues long. Trimming pared 6 bases from V and 4 bases from J, leaving 19 bases between. Germline CDR1 reads DFQATT; CDR2 reads SNEGSKA (reference sequence). CDR3 coding DNA: TGCAGTGCCACGAAGACTGGGCCCGGATACGAGCAGTACTTC. Translating gives CSATKTGPGYEQYF.